This entry lists 11 T cell receptor beta chains sequenced from one sample in a study of blood T cell repertoires in COVID-19. The table came from immunoSEQ multiplex PCR; TCRdb's copy has only in-frame clones and leaves some out. Among about 210,000 clones listed, about 83% were seen once. Sequencing was done on a sample of peripheral blood. The receptors were gathered from a woman aged 50 to 60 with acute or convalescent COVID-19.

In its sample, this clone was seen a few times. The chain has TRBV19 and TRBJ2-2; TRBD1 might be the D (5 bases). The germline CDR1 and CDR2 sequences are LNHDA and SQIVND (reference sequence). Trimming pared 4 bases from V and 0 bases from J, leaving 6 bases between. This CDR3 contains 14 residues. In DNA, the CDR3 is TGTGCCAGTAGTAAACAGGCGAACACCGGGGAGCTGTTTTTT. Translating gives CASSKQANTGELFF.

The V and J genes are TRBV12-3 or TRBV12-4 and TRBJ1-1; D not certain. Trimming removed 6 bases at V and 4 bases at J, with 9 bases between. The CDR3 has 12 residues. CDR3 DNA: TGTGCCAGCAGCCCCGCAGGCACTGAAGCTTTCTTT. Translated, it gives CASSPAGTEAFF.

DNA of the CDR3: TGTGCCAGCGGCGCAGGGGGCCACGAGCAGTACTTC. Protein: CASGAGGHEQYF. The rearrangement links TRBV11-1 to TRBJ2-7; 8 bases are shared with TRBD1. Germline CDR1 is SGHAT and CDR2 is FQDESV (reference sequence). Germline trimming cut 8 bases from V and 5 bases from J; bases unmatched to any gene: 5. The CDR3 covers 12 residues. The full variable domain, its missing parts supplied by reference TRBV11-1 and TRBJ2-7, is EAEVAQSPRYKITEKSQAVAFWCDPISGHATLYWYRQILGQGPELLVQFQDESVVDDSQLPKDRFSAERLKGVDSTLKIQPAELGDSAMYLCASGAGGHEQYFGPGTRLTVT.

Comments on this clone: The same CDR3 also results from other DNA sequences found in this sample. The chain couples TRBV3-1 (or the pseudogene TRBV3-2) to TRBJ2-3; tentatively, D is TRBD2 (6 bases). V gave up 1 base and J gave up 0 bases, with 8 bases separating them. The CDR3 runs 15 residues. CDR1 and CDR2 (germline): LGHDT, YNNKEL (reference sequence). DNA for the CDR3: TGTGCCAGCAGCCAAGGGGACTCGAGCACAGATACGCAGTATTTT. Protein: CASSQGDSSTDTQYF.

The J gene is TRBJ2-1, the V gene TRBV29-1; 8 bases line up with TRBD1. This CDR3 has 15 residues. V lost 4 bases to trimming and J lost 0 bases; unmatched junction nucleotides: 5. Germline V CDR1 and CDR2: SQVTM, ANQGSEA. This CDR3 is CSVVSGGISYNEQFF. CDR3 nucleotides: TGCAGCGTTGTGTCAGGGGGCATCTCCTACAATGAGCAGTTCTTC.

This rearrangement joins TRBV6-1 to TRBJ1-1; 8 nucleotides line up with TRBD1. With V trimmed by 2 bases and J by 3 bases, 8 bases remained unmatched. Germline V gives CDR1 MNHNS, CDR2 SASEGT. The CDR3 runs to 16 residues. CDR3 sequence reads: CASSEPTGAGDTEAFF. CDR3 sequence (DNA): TGTGCCAGCAGTGAACCGACAGGGGCCGGGGACACTGAAGCTTTCTTT.

This chain joins TRBV5-6 and TRBJ1-5, with D tentatively TRBD1 (6 bases). The CDR3 totals 15 residues. With 0 bases removed from V and 4 bases from J, the gap between germline ends came to 11 bases. In germline, CDR1 is SGHDT, CDR2 YYEEEE. CDR3 nucleotide sequence: TGTGCCAGCAGCTTGGCCCAGGGGTGGAATCAGCCCCAGCATTTT. As protein: CASSLAQGWNQPQHF.

This chain's CDR3 is CSVEEPRGSDSYEQYF. As DNA, the CDR3 is TGCAGCGTTGAAGAGCCCAGGGGGTCCGACTCCTACGAGCAGTACTTC. This chain uses TRBV29-1 with TRBJ2-7, with 7 bases lining up with TRBD1. The CDR3 has 16 residues. J gave up 0 bases and V 0 bases, and 8 bases lay outside the gene matches. The germline gives CDR1 SQVTM, CDR2 ANQGSEA.

The chain is built from TRBV7-2 and TRBJ2-5; no definite D call. V was clipped by 5 bases and J by 4 bases, with 11 bases between them. The CDR3 sequence is 13 residues long. CDR1 and CDR2 from the germline V gene are SGHTA and FQGNSA. Here the CDR3 DNA reads TGTGCCAGCAGCCCTGACTCAATAGAGACCCAGTACTTC. This codes for CASSPDSIETQYF.

The J gene is TRBJ2-1, the V gene TRBV9; 9 bases agree with TRBD2. The germline V gene has CDR1 SGDLS and CDR2 YYNGEE. V trimming: 1 base; J trimming: 2 bases; junction bases outside the gene matches: 1. The CDR3 extends over 15 amino acids. This chain's CDR3 is CASSVRLAAYNEQFF. The DNA for the CDR3 is TGTGCCAGCAGCGTAAGACTAGCGGCCTACAATGAGCAGTTCTTC.

The chain recombines TRBV7-2 with TRBJ2-3; 8 bases are shared with TRBD1. Trimming cost V 3 bases and J 1 base; bases outside gene matches: 6. This CDR3 spans 16 amino acids. From germline, CDR1 is SGHTA and CDR2 FQGNSA. The CDR3 sequence: CASSFFQGAGTDTQYF. CDR3 nucleotides: TGTGCCAGCAGCTTTTTCCAGGGGGCTGGCACAGATACGCAGTATTTT.